Each of the 17 T cell receptor beta chains below was sequenced from the same sample in a study of monozygotic twins with inflammatory bowel disease. From its re-call of the 5' RACE reads, TCRdb lists each CDR3 protein once, without DNA. The clone table shows hundreds of thousands of distinct CDR3 sequences, with the ten largest holding over 5%. The sequenced sample was blood. Receptor source: a human donor with ulcerative colitis or Crohn's disease, or a healthy co-twin of an affected twin (not recorded which).

The chain uses TRBV4-2 and TRBJ2-2; with no DNA, the TCRdb D assignment of TRBD2 cannot be verified. The CDR3 is 23 amino acids. From germline, CDR1 is LGHNA and CDR2 YNFKEQ. CDR3 residues: CASSKPPTSGKISRSFNTGELFF.

The chain recombines TRBV7-2 with TRBJ1-5; TCRdb indicates TRBD1, and absent DNA this call remains unverified. This CDR3 has 15 residues. CDR1 is SGHTA, CDR2 FQGNSA, per germline. CDR3 residues: CASSLQGFRDQPQHF.

This chain uses TRBV5-6 with TRBJ1-6; TCRdb's D call of TRBD1 is untestable without DNA. This CDR3 region has 15 residues. Germline CDR1 reads SGHDT; CDR2 reads YYEEEE. The CDR3 is CASSLDGTANSPLHF.

V is TRBV6-5 and J is TRBJ2-1; TCRdb reports TRBD2, a call that lacks DNA to check it against. Germline V CDR1 and CDR2: MNHEY, SVGAGI. There are 16 residues in the CDR3. CDR3 amino acids: CASSYVSAGSTYEQFF.

The chain links TRBV12-3 or TRBV12-4 to TRBJ2-1; the TCRdb D gene call, TRBD1, has no DNA to confirm it. The CDR3 has 12 residues. CDR3 sequence reads: CASSLGVTEQFF.

The chain recombines TRBV7-2 with TRBJ1-4; the TCRdb call, TRBD1, lacks DNA for checking. CDR3 length: 16 amino acids. Germline V CDR1 and CDR2: SGHTA, FQGNSA. CDR3: CASSPPGGKANEKLFF.

The chain recombines TRBV28 with TRBJ1-6; TCRdb proposes TRBD1, but this gene call is untestable without DNA. CDR3 length equals 16 residues. The germline V gene encodes CDR1 MDHEN and CDR2 SYDVKM. The CDR3 protein is CASKFYMSGYNSPLHF.

The chain joins TRBV7-2 to TRBJ2-7; TCRdb reports TRBD2, a call that lacks DNA to check it against. Per germline, CDR1 SGHTA and CDR2 FQGNSA. The CDR3 sequence is 15 residues long. The CDR3 reads CASSFEGLISYEQYF.

V usage is TRBV29-1 and J usage is TRBJ1-2. This CDR3 is built from 14 residues. Germline assignment: CDR1 SQVTM and CDR2 ANQGSEA. The CDR3 protein is CSVIPAVFNYGYTF.

The rearrangement joins TRBV6-2 or TRBV6-3 to TRBJ1-1. Germline V gene data show CDR1 as MNHEY and CDR2 as SVGEGT. This CDR3 spans 13 amino acids. The CDR3 spells CASSYLEGTEAFF.

J is TRBJ2-5 and V is TRBV4-2; as DNA is missing, the TRBD2 call by TCRdb cannot be tested. The CDR3 totals 11 residues. Germline CDR1 reads LGHNA; CDR2 reads YNFKEQ. CDR3 sequence: CASSDDWRQNF.

The chain has TRBV19 and TRBJ2-1; TCRdb's D gene call, TRBD2, goes unchecked for lack of DNA. The CDR3 runs to 15 residues. CDR1 and CDR2 from the germline V gene are LNHDA and SQIVND (reference sequence). The CDR3 region is CASSKTSRSGNEQFF.

The rearrangement uses TRBV15 and TRBJ2-5; TCRdb's assignment of TRBD1 cannot be checked, as there is no DNA. Germline CDR1 is LNHNV and CDR2 is YYDKDF (reference sequence). The CDR3 has 13 amino acids. The CDR3 spells CATSSGTVETQYF.

This chain connects TRBV27 to TRBJ2-7; TCRdb's D call of TRBD1 is untestable without DNA. This CDR3 has 15 residues. CDR1 is MNHEY and CDR2 is SMNVEV in the germline V gene (reference sequence). CDR3 sequence: CASSSPGTRNYEQYF.

The chain recombines TRBV29-1 with TRBJ2-3; TCRdb outputs TRBD1, but without DNA this stays unchecked. Germline loops: CDR1 SQVTM, CDR2 ANQGSEA. CDR3 length: 16 amino acids. The CDR3 loop reads CSVEGTAVGDTDTQYF.

The chain employs TRBV4-3 and TRBJ1-6. This CDR3 contains 14 residues. Germline CDR1 LGHNA, CDR2 YSLEER. CDR3 amino acids: CASSQEVGPSPLHF.

The genes are TRBV6-6 and TRBJ2-3. Germline V gives CDR1 MNHNY, CDR2 SVGAGI (reference sequence). The CDR3 is 14 residues long. The CDR3 reads CASSYVQGTDTQYF.